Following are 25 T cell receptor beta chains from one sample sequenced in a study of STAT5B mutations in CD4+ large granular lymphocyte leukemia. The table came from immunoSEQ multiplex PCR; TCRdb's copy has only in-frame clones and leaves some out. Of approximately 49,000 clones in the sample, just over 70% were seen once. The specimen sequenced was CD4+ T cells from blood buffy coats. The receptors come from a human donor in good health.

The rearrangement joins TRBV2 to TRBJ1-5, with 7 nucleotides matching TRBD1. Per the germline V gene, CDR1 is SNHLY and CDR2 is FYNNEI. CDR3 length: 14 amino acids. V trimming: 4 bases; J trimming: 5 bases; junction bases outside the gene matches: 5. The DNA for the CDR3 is TGTGCCAGCAGTGGACAGGGTAGGGATCAGCCCCAGCATTTT. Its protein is CASSGQGRDQPQHF.

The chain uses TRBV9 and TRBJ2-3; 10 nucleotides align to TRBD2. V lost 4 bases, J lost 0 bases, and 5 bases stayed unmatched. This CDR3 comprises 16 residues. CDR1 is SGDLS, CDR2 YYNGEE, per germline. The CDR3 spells CASSTGTSASTDTQYF. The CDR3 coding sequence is TGTGCCAGCAGCACCGGGACTAGCGCGAGCACAGATACGCAGTATTTT.

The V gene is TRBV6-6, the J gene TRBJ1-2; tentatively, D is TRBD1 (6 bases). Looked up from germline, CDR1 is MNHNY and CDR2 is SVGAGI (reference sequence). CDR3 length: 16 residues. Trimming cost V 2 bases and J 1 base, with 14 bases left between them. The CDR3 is CASSYGGGQINYGYTF. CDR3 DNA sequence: TGTGCCAGCAGTTACGGCGGTGGACAGATTAACTATGGCTACACCTTC.

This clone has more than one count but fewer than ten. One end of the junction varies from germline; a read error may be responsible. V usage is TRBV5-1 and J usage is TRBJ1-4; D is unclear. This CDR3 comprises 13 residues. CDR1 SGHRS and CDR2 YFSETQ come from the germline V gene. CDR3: CASSPVESEQLFF. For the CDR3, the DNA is TGCGCCAGCAGCCCCGTCGAGTCTGAACAACTGTTTTTT.

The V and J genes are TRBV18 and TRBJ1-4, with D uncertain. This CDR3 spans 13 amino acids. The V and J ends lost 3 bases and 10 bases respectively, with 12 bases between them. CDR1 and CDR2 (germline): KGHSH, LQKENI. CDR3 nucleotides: TGTGCCAGCTCACCCCTCGTAGACGGAAAACTGTTTTTT. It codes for CASSPLVDGKLFF.

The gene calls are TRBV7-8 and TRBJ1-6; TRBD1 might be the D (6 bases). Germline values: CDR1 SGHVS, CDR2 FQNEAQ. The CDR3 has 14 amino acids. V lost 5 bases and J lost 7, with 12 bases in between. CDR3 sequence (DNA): TGTGCCAGCAGCAATACAGGGACCAATTCACCCCTCCACTTT. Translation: CASSNTGTNSPLHF.

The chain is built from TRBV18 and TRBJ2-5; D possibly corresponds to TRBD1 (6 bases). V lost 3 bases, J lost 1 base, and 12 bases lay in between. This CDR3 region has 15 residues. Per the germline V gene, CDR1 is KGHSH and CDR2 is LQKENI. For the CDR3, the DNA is TGTGCCAGCTCACCGCCTGGACAGCCCCAAGAGACCCAGTACTTC. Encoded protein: CASSPPGQPQETQYF.

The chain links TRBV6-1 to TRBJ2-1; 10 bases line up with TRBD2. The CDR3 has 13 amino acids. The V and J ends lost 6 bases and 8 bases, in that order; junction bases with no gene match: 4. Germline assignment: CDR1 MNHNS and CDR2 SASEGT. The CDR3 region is CASRAGGRHEQFF. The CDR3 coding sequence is TGTGCCAGCAGAGCGGGGGGGCGCCATGAGCAGTTCTTC.

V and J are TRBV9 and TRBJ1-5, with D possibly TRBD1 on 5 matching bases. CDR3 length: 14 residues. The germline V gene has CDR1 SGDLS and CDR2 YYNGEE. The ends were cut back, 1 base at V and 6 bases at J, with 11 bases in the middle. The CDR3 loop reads CASSVSWGPQPQHF. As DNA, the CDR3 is TGTGCCAGCAGCGTATCGTGGGGCCCTCAGCCCCAGCATTTT.

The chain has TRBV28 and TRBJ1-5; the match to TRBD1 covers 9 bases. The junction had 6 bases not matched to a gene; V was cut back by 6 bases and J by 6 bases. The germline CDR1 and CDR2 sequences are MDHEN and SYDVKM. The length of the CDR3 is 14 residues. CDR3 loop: CASSWGDRVQPQHF. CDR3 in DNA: TGTGCCAGCAGCTGGGGGGACAGGGTTCAGCCCCAGCATTTT. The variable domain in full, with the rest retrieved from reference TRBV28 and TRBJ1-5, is DVKVTQSSRYLVKRTGEKVFLECVQDMDHENMFWYRQDPGLGLRLIYFSYDVKMKEKGDIPEGYSVSREKKERFSLILESASTNQTSMYLCASSWGDRVQPQHFGDGTRLSIL.

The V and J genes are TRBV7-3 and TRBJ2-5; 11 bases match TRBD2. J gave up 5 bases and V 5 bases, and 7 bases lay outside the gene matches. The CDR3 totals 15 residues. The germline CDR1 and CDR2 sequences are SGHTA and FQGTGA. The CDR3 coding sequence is TGTGCCAGCAGCCGTAGCGGGGGGGCTTTGGAGACCCAGTACTTC. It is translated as CASSRSGGALETQYF. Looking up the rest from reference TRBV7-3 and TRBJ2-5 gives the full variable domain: GAGVSQTPSNKVTEKGKYVELRCDPISGHTALYWYRQSLGQGPEFLIYFQGTGAADDSGLPNDRFFAVRPEGSVSTLKIQRTERGDSAVYLCASSRSGGALETQYFGPGTRLLVL.

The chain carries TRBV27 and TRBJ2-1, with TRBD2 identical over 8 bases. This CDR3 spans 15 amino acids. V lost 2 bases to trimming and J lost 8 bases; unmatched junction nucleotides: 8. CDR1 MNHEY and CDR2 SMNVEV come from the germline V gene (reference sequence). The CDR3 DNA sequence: TGTGCCAGCAGTTTAGATCTAGCGGGCGGCGATGAGCAGTTCTTC. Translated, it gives CASSLDLAGGDEQFF.

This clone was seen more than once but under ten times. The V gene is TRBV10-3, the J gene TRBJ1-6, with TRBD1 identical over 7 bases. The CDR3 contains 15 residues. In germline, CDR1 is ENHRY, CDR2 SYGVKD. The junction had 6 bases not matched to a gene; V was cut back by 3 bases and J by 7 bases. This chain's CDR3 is CAISDGTEGNSPLHF. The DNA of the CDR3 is TGTGCCATCAGTGACGGGACAGAAGGGAATTCACCCCTCCACTTT.

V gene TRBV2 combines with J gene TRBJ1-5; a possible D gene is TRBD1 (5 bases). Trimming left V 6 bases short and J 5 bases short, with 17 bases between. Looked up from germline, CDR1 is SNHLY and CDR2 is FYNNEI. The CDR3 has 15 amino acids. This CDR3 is CASRWTGTSDQPQHF. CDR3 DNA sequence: TGTGCCAGCAGATGGACCGGGACTAGTGATCAGCCCCAGCATTTT.

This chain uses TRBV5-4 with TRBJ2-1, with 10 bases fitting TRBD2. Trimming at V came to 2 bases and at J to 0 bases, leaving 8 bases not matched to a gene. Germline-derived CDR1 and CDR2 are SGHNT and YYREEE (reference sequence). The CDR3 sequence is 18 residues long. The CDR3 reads CASSLELAGKSSYNEQFF. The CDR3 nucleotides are TGTGCCAGCAGCTTAGAACTAGCGGGAAAGAGCTCCTACAATGAGCAGTTCTTC.

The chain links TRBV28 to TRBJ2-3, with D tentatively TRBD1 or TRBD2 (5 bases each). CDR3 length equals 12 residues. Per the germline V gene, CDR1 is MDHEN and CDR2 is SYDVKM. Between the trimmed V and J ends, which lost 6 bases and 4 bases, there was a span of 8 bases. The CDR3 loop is CASRGTADTQYF. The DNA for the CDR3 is TGTGCCAGCAGAGGGACGGCAGATACGCAGTATTTT.

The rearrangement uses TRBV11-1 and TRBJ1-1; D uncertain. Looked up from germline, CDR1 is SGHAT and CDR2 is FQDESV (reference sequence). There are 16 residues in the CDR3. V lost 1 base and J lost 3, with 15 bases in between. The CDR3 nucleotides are TGTGCCAGCAGCTTAGGTTCGGTAATGGTCGACACTGAAGCTTTCTTT. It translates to CASSLGSVMVDTEAFF.

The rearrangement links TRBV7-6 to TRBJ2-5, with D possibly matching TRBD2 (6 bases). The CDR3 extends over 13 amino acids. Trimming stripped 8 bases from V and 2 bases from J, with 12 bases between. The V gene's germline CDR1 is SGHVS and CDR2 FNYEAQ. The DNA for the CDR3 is TGTGCCAGCGGACATAGCGGTCAAGAGACCCAGTACTTC. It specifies CASGHSGQETQYF.

The CDR3 DNA sequence: TGTGCCAGCAGCTTAGCTTCTAGCGGGGGGACAGATACGCAGTATTTT. The encoded protein is CASSLASSGGTDTQYF. The chain recombines TRBV7-6 with TRBJ2-3; 11 nucleotides align to TRBD2. CDR3 length: 16 residues. Germline trimming cut 0 bases from V and 3 bases from J; bases unmatched to any gene: 2. Germline V lookup: CDR1 SGHVS, CDR2 FNYEAQ. The whole variable domain, filled in from reference TRBV7-6 and TRBJ2-3, reads GAGVSQSPRYKVTKRGQDVALRCDPISGHVSLYWYRQALGQGPEFLTYFNYEAQQDKSGLPNDRFSAERPEGSISTLTIQRTEQRDSAMYRCASSLASSGGTDTQYFGPGTRLTVL.

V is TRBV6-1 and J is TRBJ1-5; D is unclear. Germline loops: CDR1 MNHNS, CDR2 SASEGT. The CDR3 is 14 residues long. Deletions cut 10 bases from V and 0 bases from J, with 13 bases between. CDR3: CATDPLGSNQPQHF. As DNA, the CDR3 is TGTGCCACCGACCCCCTAGGTAGCAATCAGCCCCAGCATTTT.

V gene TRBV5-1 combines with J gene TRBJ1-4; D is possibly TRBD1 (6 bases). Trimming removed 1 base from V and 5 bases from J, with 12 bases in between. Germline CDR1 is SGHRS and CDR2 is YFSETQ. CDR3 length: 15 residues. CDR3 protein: CASSLSGAPNEKLFF. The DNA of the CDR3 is TGCGCCAGCAGCTTGTCAGGGGCCCCGAATGAAAAACTGTTTTTT. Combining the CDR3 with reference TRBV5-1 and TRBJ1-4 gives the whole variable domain KAGVTQTPRYLIKTRGQQVTLSCSPISGHRSVSWYQQTPGQGLQFLFEYFSETQRNKGNFPGRFSGRQFSNSRSEMNVSTLELGDSALYLCASSLSGAPNEKLFFGSGTQLSVL.

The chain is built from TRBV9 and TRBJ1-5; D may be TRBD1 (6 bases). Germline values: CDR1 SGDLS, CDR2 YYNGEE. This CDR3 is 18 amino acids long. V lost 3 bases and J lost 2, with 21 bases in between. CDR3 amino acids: CASSALIQGLNRNQPQHF. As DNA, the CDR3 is TGTGCCAGCAGCGCCTTGATACAGGGCTTGAATCGCAATCAGCCCCAGCATTTT.

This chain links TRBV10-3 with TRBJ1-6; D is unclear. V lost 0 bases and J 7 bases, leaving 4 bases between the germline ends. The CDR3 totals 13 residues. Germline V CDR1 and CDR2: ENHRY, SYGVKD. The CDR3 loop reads CAISESWNSPLHF. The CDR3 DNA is TGTGCCATCAGTGAGTCCTGGAATTCACCCCTCCACTTT.

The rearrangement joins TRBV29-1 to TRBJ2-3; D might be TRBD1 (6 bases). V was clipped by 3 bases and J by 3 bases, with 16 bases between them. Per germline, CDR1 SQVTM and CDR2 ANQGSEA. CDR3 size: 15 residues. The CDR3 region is CSVDQQGEGTDTQYF. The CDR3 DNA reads TGCAGCGTTGATCAACAGGGTGAGGGGACAGATACGCAGTATTTT.

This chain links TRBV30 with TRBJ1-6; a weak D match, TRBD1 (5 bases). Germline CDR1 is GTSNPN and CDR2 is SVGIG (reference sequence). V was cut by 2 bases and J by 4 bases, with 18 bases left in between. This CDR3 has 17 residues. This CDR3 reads CAWSTDRRDFYNSPLHF. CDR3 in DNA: TGTGCCTGGAGTACCGACCGGAGGGACTTTTATAATTCACCCCTCCACTTT.